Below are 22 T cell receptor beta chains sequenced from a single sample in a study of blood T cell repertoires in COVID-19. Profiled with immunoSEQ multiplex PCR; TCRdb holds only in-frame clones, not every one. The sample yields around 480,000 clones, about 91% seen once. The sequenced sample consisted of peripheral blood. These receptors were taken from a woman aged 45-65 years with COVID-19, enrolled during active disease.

CDR3 sequence: CASSPTDRVHGYTF. DNA of the CDR3: TGTGCCAGCAGTCCTACAGACAGGGTGCATGGCTACACCTTC. V gene TRBV28 combines with J gene TRBJ1-2; 7 nucleotides line up with TRBD1. Trimming at V came to 5 bases and at J to 6 bases, leaving 9 bases not matched to a gene. The CDR3 totals 14 residues. Per germline, CDR1 MDHEN and CDR2 SYDVKM.

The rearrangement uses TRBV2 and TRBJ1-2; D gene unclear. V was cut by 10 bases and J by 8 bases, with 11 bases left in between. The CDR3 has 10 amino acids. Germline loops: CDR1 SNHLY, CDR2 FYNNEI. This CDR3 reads CATLVPGYTF. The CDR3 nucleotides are TGTGCCACGCTAGTACCCGGCTACACCTTC.

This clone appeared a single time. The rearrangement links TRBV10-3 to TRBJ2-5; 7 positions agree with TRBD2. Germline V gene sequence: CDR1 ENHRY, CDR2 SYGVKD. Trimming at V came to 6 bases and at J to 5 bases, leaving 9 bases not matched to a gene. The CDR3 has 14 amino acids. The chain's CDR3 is CAIRAGDRGETQYF. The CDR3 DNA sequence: TGTGCCATCAGGGCGGGAGATCGCGGTGAGACCCAGTACTTC.

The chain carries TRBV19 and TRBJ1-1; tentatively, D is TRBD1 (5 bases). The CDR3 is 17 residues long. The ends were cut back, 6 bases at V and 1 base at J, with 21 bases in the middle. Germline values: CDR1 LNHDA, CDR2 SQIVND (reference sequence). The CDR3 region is CASRRGRAGMRNTEAFF. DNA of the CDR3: TGTGCCAGTAGACGCGGCAGGGCAGGGATGAGGAACACTGAAGCTTTCTTT.

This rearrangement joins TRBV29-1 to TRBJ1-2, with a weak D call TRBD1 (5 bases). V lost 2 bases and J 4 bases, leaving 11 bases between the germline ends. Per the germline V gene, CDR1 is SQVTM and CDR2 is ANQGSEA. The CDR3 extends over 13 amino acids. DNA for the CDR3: TGCAGCGTTGAATGGTTACAGGTCTATGGCTACACCTTC. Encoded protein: CSVEWLQVYGYTF.

CDR3 in DNA: TGTGCCTGCCGGGTGGGGAACACTGAAGCTTTCTTT. Translated, it gives CACRVGNTEAFF. The rearrangement uses TRBV30 and TRBJ1-1; D unresolved. CDR3 length equals 12 residues. The germline V and J ends were trimmed by 6 bases and 1 base, with 9 bases remaining between them. Looked up from germline, CDR1 is GTSNPN and CDR2 is SVGIG (reference sequence). Full variable domain (remainder filled in from reference TRBV30 and TRBJ1-1): SQTIHQWPATLVQPVGSPLSLECTVEGTSNPNLYWYRQAAGRGLQLLFYSVGIGQISSEVPQNLSASRPQDRQFILSSKKLLLSDSGFYLCACRVGNTEAFFGQGTRLTVV.

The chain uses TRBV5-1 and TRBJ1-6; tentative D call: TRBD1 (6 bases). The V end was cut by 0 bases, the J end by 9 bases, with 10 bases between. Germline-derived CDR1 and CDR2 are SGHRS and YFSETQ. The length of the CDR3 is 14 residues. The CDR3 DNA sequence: TGCGCCAGCAGCTTGGCAGGGGCCCCTTCACCCCTCCACTTT. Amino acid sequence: CASSLAGAPSPLHF. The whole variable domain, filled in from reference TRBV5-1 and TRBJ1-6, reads KAGVTQTPRYLIKTRGQQVTLSCSPISGHRSVSWYQQTPGQGLQFLFEYFSETQRNKGNFPGRFSGRQFSNSRSEMNVSTLELGDSALYLCASSLAGAPSPLHFGNGTRLTVT.

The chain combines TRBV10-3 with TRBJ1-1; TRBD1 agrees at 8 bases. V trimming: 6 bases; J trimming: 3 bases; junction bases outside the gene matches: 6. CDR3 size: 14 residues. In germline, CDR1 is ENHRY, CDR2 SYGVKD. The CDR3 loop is CAIRGRGPDTEAFF. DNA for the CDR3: TGTGCCATCAGGGGCAGGGGGCCAGACACTGAAGCTTTCTTT.

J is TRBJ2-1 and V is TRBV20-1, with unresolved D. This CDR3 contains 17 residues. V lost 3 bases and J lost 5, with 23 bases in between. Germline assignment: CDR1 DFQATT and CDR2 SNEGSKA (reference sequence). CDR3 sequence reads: CSASPFGRRPTDNEQFF. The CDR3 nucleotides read TGCAGTGCTAGTCCCTTTGGCCGGCGGCCTACTGACAATGAGCAGTTCTTC.

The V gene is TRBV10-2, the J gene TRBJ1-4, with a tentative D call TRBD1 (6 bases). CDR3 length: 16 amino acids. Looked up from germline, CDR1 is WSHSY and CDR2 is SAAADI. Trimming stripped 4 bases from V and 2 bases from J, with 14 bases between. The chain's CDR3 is CASSAYRELTNEKLFF. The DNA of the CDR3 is TGCGCCAGCAGTGCCTACAGGGAGCTTACTAATGAAAAACTGTTTTTT.

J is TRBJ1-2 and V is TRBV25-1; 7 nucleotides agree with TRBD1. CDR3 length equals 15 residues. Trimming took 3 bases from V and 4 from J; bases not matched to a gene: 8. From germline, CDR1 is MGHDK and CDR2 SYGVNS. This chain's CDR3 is CASSDWDSGLYGYTF. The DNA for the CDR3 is TGTGCCAGCAGTGATTGGGACAGCGGACTCTATGGCTACACCTTC.

CDR3 nucleotide sequence: TGTGCCAGCAGCCGACAGAACAGCTACGAGCAGTACTTC. Translating it yields CASSRQNSYEQYF. The rearrangement links TRBV7-9 to TRBJ2-7; possible D gene TRBD1, 5 bases. Germline V gene data show CDR1 as SEHNR and CDR2 as FQNEAQ (reference sequence). This CDR3 is built from 13 residues. V was trimmed by 5 bases and J by 3 bases, leaving 11 bases between them.

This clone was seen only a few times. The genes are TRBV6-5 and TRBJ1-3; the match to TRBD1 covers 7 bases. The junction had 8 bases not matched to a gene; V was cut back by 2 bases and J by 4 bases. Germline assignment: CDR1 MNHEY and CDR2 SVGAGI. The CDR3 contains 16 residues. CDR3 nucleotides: TGTGCCAGCAGTTACCACGACAGGGCGAAGGGAAACACCATATATTTT. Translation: CASSYHDRAKGNTIYF.

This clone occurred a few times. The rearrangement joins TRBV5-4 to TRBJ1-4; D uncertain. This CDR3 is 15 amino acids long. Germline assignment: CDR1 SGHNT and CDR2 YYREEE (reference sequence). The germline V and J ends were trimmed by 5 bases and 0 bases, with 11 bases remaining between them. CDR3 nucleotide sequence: TGTGCCAGCAGTCCTGACATTGCAACTAATGAAAAACTGTTTTTT. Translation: CASSPDIATNEKLFF.

The CDR3: CASSIRATNEKLFF. CDR3 nucleotides: TGTGCCAGCAGCATCAGGGCAACTAATGAAAAACTGTTTTTT. The rearrangement links TRBV6-5 to TRBJ1-4; D perhaps matches TRBD1 (5 bases). This CDR3 has 14 residues. The V and J ends lost 6 bases and 0 bases respectively, with 8 bases between them. In germline, CDR1 is MNHEY, CDR2 SVGAGI.

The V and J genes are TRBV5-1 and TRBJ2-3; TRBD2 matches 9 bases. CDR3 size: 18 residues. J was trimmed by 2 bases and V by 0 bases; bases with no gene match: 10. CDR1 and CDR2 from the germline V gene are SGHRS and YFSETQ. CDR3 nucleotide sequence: TGCGCCAGCAGCTTGGCCCCTAGCGGGGTGGCCCCCACAGATACGCAGTATTTT. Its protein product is CASSLAPSGVAPTDTQYF.

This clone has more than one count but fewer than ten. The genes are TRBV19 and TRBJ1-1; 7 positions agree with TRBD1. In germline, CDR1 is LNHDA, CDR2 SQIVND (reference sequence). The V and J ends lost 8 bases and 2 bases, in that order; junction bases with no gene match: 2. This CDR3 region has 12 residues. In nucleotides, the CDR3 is TGTGCCAGTCACAGGGGAAACACTGAAGCTTTCTTT. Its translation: CASHRGNTEAFF.

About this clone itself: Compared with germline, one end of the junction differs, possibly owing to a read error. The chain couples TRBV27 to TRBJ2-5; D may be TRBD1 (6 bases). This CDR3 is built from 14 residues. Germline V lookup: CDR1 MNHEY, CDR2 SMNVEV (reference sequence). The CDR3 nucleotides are TGTGCCAGCAGTATATCCGGGACACAGGAGACCCAGTACTTC. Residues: CASSISGTQETQYF.

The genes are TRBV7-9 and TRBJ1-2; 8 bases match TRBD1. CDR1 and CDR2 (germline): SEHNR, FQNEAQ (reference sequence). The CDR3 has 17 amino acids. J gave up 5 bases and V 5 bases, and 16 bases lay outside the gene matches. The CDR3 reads CASSEPIGTNRGYGYTF. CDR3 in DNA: TGTGCCAGCAGCGAACCTATCGGCACCAACAGGGGGTATGGCTACACCTTC.

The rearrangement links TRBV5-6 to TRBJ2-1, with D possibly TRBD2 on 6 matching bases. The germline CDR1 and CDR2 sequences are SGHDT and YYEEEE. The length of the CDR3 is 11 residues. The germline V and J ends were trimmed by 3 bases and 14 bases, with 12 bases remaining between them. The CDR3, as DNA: TGTGCCAGCAGCTCGTCGGGAGTAAAGTTCTTC. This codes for CASSSSGVKFF.

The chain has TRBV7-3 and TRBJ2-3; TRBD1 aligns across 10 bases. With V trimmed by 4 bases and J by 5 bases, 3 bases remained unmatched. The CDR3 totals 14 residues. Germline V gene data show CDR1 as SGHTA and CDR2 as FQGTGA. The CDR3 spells CASSYRDRGDTQYF. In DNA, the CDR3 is TGTGCCAGCAGCTACCGGGACAGGGGAGATACGCAGTATTTT.

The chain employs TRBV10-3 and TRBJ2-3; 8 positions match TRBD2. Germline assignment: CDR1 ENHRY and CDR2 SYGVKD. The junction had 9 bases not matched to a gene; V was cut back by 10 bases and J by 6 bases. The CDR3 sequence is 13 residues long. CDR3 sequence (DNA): TGTGCCACGTTTAGCGGGGCTCTGGATACGCAGTATTTT. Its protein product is CATFSGALDTQYF.